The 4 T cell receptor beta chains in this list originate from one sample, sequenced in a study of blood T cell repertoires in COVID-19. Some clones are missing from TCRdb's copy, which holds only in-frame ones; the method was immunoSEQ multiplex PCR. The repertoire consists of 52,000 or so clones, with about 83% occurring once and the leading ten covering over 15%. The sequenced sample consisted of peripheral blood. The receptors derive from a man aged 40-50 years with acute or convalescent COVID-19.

As DNA, the CDR3 is TGTGCCAGCAGCAGGGGAATCTACGAGCAGTACTTC. As protein: CASSRGIYEQYF. V usage is TRBV2 and J usage is TRBJ2-7, with D perhaps TRBD1 (6 bases). The CDR3 length is 12 residues. V dropped 6 bases and J dropped 3 bases, with 9 bases sitting between them. The germline gives CDR1 SNHLY, CDR2 FYNNEI.

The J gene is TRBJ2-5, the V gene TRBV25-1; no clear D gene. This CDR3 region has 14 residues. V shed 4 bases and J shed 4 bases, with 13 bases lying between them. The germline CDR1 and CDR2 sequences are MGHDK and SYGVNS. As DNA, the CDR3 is TGTGCCAGCAGTGTCTCTAGGCCCTTAGAGACCCAGTACTTC. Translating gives CASSVSRPLETQYF.

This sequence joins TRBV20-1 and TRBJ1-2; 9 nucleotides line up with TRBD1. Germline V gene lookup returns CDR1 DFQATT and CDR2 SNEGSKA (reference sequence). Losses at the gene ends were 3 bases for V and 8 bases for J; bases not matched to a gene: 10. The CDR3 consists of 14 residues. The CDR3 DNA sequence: TGCAGTGCTAGTGCACCGGGACAGGGAATGGGCTACACCTTC. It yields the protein CSASAPGQGMGYTF.

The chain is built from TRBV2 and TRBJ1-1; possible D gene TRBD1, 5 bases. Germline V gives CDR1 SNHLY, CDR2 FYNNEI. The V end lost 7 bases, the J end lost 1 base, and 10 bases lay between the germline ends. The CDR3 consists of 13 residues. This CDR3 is CASKLQGNTEAFF. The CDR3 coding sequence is TGTGCCAGCAAGTTGCAGGGGAACACTGAAGCTTTCTTT.